These T cell receptor beta chains were read from a single sample in a study of shared clonotypes between healthy human individuals. Produced via immunoSEQ multiplex PCR; TCRdb's table is partial and in-frame only. The table includes over 2 million clones, about 95% detected once. The sequenced sample consisted of naive CD4+ T cells sorted from blood. The source of these receptors is a man younger than 30 in good health. Both conserved end residues are part of each CDR3. D genes are given only for firm matches. Size is omitted from some rows. Given values are once, few, many or a class for expanded clones.

abundance | j_gene | d_gene | v_gene | CDR3nt | CDR3aa
- | TRBJ1-6 | TRBD1 | TRBV25-1 | TGTGCCAGCAGCCTCACAGGGGGTAATTCACCCCTCCACTTT | CASSLTGGNSPLHF
- | TRBJ1-4 | - | TRBV6-1 | TGTGCCAGCAATCGACAGCTCGGGACTAATGAAAAACTGTTTTTT | CASNRQLGTNEKLFF
- | TRBJ1-6 | - | TRBV30 | TGTGCTTACTATCCACGGAGGGACTCACCCCTCCACTTT | CAYYPRRDSPLHF
- | TRBJ1-1 | - | TRBV19 | TGTGCCAGTAGTATTTTTGGGGTAGGTGAAGCTTTCTTT | CASSIFGVGEAFF
- | TRBJ2-1 | TRBD1 | TRBV7-9 | TGTGCCAGCAGCCGTATTGCCAAACAGGGGGCCCCCTACAATGAGCAGTTCTTC | CASSRIAKQGAPYNEQFF
- | TRBJ2-5 | TRBD2 | TRBV5-4 | TGTGCCAGCTATTCTAGCGGGGGGGGAGAGACCCAGTACTTC | CASYSSGGGETQYF
- | TRBJ2-7 | TRBD2 | TRBV5-4 | TGTGCCAGCAGCTTGTCGGTAGCGGGAGCATACGAGCAGTACTTC | CASSLSVAGAYEQYF
- | TRBJ2-2 | TRBD1 | TRBV5-4 | TGTGCCAGCAGCCCACAGCAGGGGGCGACCACCGGGGAGCTGTTTTTT | CASSPQQGATTGELFF
- | TRBJ2-5 | - | TRBV5-6 | TGTGCCAGCAGCTTGGACAGGGAAAAGCAGTACTTC | CASSLDREKQYF
- | TRBJ2-5 | TRBD1 | TRBV10-3 | TGTGCCACACTCTCCGGGACAGGGGGTATAGAGACCCAGTACTTC | CATLSGTGGIETQYF
- | TRBJ1-6 | TRBD1 | TRBV13 | TGTGCCAGCAGCGGGGGACAGATTAACTCCTATAATTCACCCCTCCACTTT | CASSGGQINSYNSPLHF
- | TRBJ2-7 | - | TRBV7-2 | TGTGCCAGCAGGACCAGGGTGGGCGAGCAGTACTTC | CASRTRVGEQYF
- | TRBJ2-7 | TRBD1 | TRBV15 | TGTGCCACCAGGCTACAGGGGGTCTCCTACGAGCAGTACTTC | CATRLQGVSYEQYF
- | TRBJ1-4 | - | TRBV6-5 | TGTGCCAGCAGCCGGAAGGTCGATGAAAAACTGTTTTTT | CASSRKVDEKLFF
- | TRBJ1-6 | - | TRBV7-2 | TGTGCCAGCAGCTTAGAGGCCACCGCTAGATCTTATAATTCACCCCTCCACTTT | CASSLEATARSYNSPLHF
- | TRBJ1-1 | - | TRBV28 | TGTGCCAGCAAATCGACACCGAACACTGAAGCTTTCTTT | CASKSTPNTEAFF
once | TRBJ2-5 | - | TRBV28 | TGTGCCAGCAGGGGGCCTGGCCCAGAGACCCAGTACTTC | CASRGPGPETQYF
- | TRBJ1-2 | TRBD1 | TRBV5-1 | TGCGCCAGCAGCTTGGAGGCGACAGGGAGTGGCTACACCTTC | CASSLEATGSGYTF
- | TRBJ2-7 | - | TRBV6-5 | TGTGCCAGCAGCCACGGTTCGAGCTACGAGCAGTACTTC | CASSHGSSYEQYF
- | TRBJ2-1 | TRBD2 | TRBV10-3 | TGTGCCATCAGTGAGGTCGCTAGCGGGAACAATGAGCAGTTCTTC | CAISEVASGNNEQFF
few | TRBJ1-3 | - | TRBV9 | TGTGCCAGCAGTGGACTAGCTGGAAACACCATATATTTT | CASSGLAGNTIYF
- | TRBJ2-7 | - | TRBV2 | TGTGCCAGCAGTGTTGAAGCGGTCGCCGACGAGCAGTACTTC | CASSVEAVADEQYF
once | TRBJ1-5 | - | TRBV30 | TGTGCCTGGGGTTCCGATCTCAATCAGCCCCAGCATTTT | CAWGSDLNQPQHF
- | TRBJ1-2 | - | TRBV30 | TGTGCCTGGAGGAGGGACATTAACTATGGCTACACCTTC | CAWRRDINYGYTF
- | TRBJ2-7 | TRBD2 | TRBV5-1 | TGCGCCAGCAGCTTTCGCACGGGAGGCTCGGACGAGCAGTACTTC | CASSFRTGGSDEQYF
- | TRBJ1-2 | - | TRBV5-1 | TGCGCCAGCAGCTTTCGGACGGTCGACTATGGCTACACCTTC | CASSFRTVDYGYTF
- | TRBJ2-2 | TRBD1 | TRBV5-4 | TGTGCCAGCAGCCCCTTGGACAGGGACACCGGGGAGCTGTTTTTT | CASSPLDRDTGELFF
- | TRBJ2-2 | - | TRBV5-4 | TGTGCCAGCAGCTTGGGATCCCGAGGTGGGACCGGGGAGCTGTTTTTT | CASSLGSRGGTGELFF
- | TRBJ2-7 | - | TRBV5-6 | TGTGCCAGCAGCTATACGGGGGAATACTCCTACGAGCAGTACTTC | CASSYTGEYSYEQYF
- | TRBJ2-2 | TRBD1 | TRBV5-4 | TGTGCCAGCAGCTTGGAGTCACAGGGGCCTAGGGGCGGGGAGCTGTTTTTT | CASSLESQGPRGGELFF
- | TRBJ1-5 | - | TRBV6-6 | TGTGCCACCAAGGACCGCTCAGACAATCAGCCCCAGCATTTT | CATKDRSDNQPQHF
- | TRBJ2-7 | - | TRBV7-9 | TGTGCCAGCAGCCCCCGTGACTACTACGAGCAGTACTTC | CASSPRDYYEQYF
once | TRBJ1-2 | - | TRBV10-3 | TGTGCCATCAGTGACTCACAGGCGGCGGATGGCTACACCTTC | CAISDSQAADGYTF
once | TRBJ2-5 | - | TRBV5-1 | TGCGCCAGCAGCTTGATGTACCAAGAGACCCAGTACTTC | CASSLMYQETQYF
- | TRBJ2-7 | TRBD1 | TRBV10-3 | TGTGCCATCAGTGAGAGACAGGGCGCCTACGAGCAGTACTTC | CAISERQGAYEQYF
- | TRBJ2-3 | - | TRBV18 | TGTGCCAGCTCACAAGTGACAGCAAGCACAGATACGCAGTATTTT | CASSQVTASTDTQYF
- | TRBJ1-4 | - | TRBV30 | TGTGCCTGCCGGGAGCCGGGTGAAAAACTGTTTTTT | CACREPGEKLFF
- | TRBJ2-5 | TRBD2 | TRBV15 | TGTGCCACCAGCAGAGACATAAGCCCCGGCGGGAGAGGAGAGACCCAGTACTTC | CATSRDISPGGRGETQYF
few | TRBJ1-6 | - | TRBV7-9 | TGTGCCAGCGCGACGGGCGGTGACAATTCACCCCTCCACTTT | CASATGGDNSPLHF
- | TRBJ2-5 | - | TRBV5-1 | TGCGCCAGCAACTTACAGGGTGGGCAAGAGACCCAGTACTTC | CASNLQGGQETQYF
- | TRBJ2-5 | TRBD2 | TRBV28 | TGTGCCAGCAGTTCGCTTGGACTAGGTAGAGGTGAGACCCAGTACTTC | CASSSLGLGRGETQYF
- | TRBJ2-1 | - | TRBV9 | TGTGCCAGCAGCGTAGCGCTCGGGTATGAGCAGTTCTTC | CASSVALGYEQFF
- | TRBJ2-7 | TRBD1 | TRBV5-1 | TGCGCCAGCAGCCGGGACAGGGGTTTATACGAGCAGTACTTC | CASSRDRGLYEQYF
- | TRBJ2-2 | - | TRBV12-5 | TGTGCTAGTGGTTTGGTCCTGGGGGCGAACACCGGGGAGCTGTTTTTT | CASGLVLGANTGELFF
- | TRBJ2-7 | - | TRBV10-2 | TGCGCCACCTGGAGGGCCATCGACGAGCAGTACTTC | CATWRAIDEQYF